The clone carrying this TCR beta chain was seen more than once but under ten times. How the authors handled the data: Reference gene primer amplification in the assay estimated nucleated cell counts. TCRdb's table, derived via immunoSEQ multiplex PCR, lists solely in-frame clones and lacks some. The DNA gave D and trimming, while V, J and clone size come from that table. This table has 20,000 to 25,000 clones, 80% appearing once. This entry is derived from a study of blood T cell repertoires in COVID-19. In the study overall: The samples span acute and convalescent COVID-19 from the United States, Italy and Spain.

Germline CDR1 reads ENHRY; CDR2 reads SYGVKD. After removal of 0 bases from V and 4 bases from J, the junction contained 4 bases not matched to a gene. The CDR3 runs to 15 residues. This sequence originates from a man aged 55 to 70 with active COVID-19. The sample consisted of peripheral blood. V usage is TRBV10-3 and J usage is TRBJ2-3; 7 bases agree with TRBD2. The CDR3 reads CAISESSGFADTQYF. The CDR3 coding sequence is TGTGCCATCAGTGAGTCTAGCGGGTTCGCAGATACGCAGTATTTT.